This T cell receptor (beta chain) was captured by sequencing in a study of shared clonotypes between healthy human individuals. Naivety among CD8 cells was defined by CD45RO negativity and positive CCR7 selection, thereby excluding terminally differentiated effector memory CD45RA+ cells. Using immunoSEQ multiplex PCR, the repertoire was profiled, and TCRdb retains in-frame clones only, with some absent. The table has approximately 2,000,000 clones, 90% to 95% seen once. Comment on this clone: Its cognate antigen is unknown. Within the sample, other DNA sequences also encode this same CDR3.

Study-wide results and limits: Shared clonotypes across all four donors exceeded non-shared ones in generation probability.

The CDR3 sequence is 10 residues long. With 4 bases removed from V and 2 bases from J, the gap between germline ends came to 2 bases. Germline assignment: CDR1 SQVTM and CDR2 ANQGSEA. The chain combines TRBV29-1 with TRBJ1-2; no firm D call. This TCR derives from a man younger than 35 in good health. Some clones in this sample may be carry-over from other donors' samples. Sequenced material: naive CD8+ T cells from PBMCs. The CDR3: CSVGNYGYTF. The CDR3 DNA follows: TGCAGCGTTGGGAACTATGGCTACACCTTC. Drawing the rest from reference TRBV29-1 and TRBJ1-2, the complete variable domain is SAVISQKPSRDICQRGTSLTIQCQVDSQVTMMFWYRQQPGQSLTLIATANQGSEATYESGFVIDKFPISRPNLTFSTLTVSNMSPEDSSIYLCSVGNYGYTFGSGTRLTVV.